This T cell receptor beta chain came from a study of blood T cells in healthy people across ages. A word on this clonotype: What it binds is unknown.

The authors ran a second PCR of 7 to 11 cycles using a sample-barcoded 5' primer and a J-beta primer mix. TCRdb used MiXCR to reprocess the 5' RACE reads, holding one entry per CDR3 protein. The top ten hold roughly 34% of the sample, which has hundreds of thousands of distinct CDR3 sequences, roughly 58% seen once. Findings and caveats of the study: More naive CD4+ cells and higher diversity marked long-lived donors relative to aged donors.

CDR1 MNHEY and CDR2 SVGAGI come from the germline V gene. The CDR3 loop spans 16 amino acids. The ends lost 6 bases at V and 6 bases at J; junction bases unmatched: 16. J is TRBJ2-7 and V is TRBV6-5, with 8 positions matching TRBD1. Sequencing input: blood. This TCR derives from a man aged 55 to 70 in good health. CDR3 in amino acids: CASRDLLGQDSGEQYF. The DNA of the CDR3 is TGTGCCAGCAGGGACCTTTTGGGACAGGACTCCGGCGAGCAGTACTTC.